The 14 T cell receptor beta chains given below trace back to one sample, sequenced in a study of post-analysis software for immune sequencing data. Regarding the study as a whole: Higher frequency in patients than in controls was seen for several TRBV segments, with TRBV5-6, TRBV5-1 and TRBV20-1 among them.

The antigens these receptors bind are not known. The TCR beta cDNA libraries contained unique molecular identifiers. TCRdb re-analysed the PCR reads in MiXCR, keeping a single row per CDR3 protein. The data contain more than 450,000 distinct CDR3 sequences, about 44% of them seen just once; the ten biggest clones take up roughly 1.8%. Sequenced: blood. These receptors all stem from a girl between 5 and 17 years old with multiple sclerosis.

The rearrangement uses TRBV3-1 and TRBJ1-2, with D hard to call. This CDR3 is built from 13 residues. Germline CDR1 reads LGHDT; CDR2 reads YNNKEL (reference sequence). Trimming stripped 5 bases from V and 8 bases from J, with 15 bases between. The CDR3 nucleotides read TGTGCCAGCAGCTCCCGGTCTTCGCGCGGCTACACCTTC. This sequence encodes CASSSRSSRGYTF.

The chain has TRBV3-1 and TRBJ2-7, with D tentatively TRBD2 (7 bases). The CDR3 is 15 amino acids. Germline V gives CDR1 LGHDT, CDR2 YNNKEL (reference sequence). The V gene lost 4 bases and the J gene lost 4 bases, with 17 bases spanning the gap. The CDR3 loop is CASSPQGRGPYEQYF. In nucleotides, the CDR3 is TGTGCCAGCAGCCCCCAGGGGCGGGGGCCTTACGAGCAGTACTTC.

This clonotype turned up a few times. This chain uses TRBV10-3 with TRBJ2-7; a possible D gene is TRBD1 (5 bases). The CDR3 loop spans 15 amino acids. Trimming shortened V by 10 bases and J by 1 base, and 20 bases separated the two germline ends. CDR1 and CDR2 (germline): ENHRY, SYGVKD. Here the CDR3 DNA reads TGTGCCACCCGAGTAGAGGCAGGGTTTTCCTACGAGCAGTACTTC. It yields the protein CATRVEAGFSYEQYF.

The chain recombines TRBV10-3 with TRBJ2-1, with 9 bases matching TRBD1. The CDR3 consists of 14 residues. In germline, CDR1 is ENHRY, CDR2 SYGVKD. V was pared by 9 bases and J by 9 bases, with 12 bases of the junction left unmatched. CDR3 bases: TGTGCCATTATGGGGGACAGGGAACGGAGTGAGCAGTTCTTC. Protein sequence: CAIMGDRERSEQFF.

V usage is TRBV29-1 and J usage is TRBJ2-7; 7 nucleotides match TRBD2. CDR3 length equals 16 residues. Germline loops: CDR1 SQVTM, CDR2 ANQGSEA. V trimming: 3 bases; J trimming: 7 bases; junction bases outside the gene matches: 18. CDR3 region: CSVEVGRGGPPVEQYF. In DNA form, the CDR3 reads TGCAGCGTTGAGGTGGGACGGGGAGGGCCCCCGGTGGAGCAGTACTTC.

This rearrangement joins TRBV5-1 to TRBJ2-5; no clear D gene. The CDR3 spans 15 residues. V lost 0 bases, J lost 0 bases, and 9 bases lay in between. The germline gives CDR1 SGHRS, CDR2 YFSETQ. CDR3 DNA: TGCGCCAGCAGCTTGGGGTCTGCATACCAAGAGACCCAGTACTTC. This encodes CASSLGSAYQETQYF. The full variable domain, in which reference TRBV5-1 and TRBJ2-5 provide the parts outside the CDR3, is KAGVTQTPRYLIKTRGQQVTLSCSPISGHRSVSWYQQTPGQGLQFLFEYFSETQRNKGNFPGRFSGRQFSNSRSEMNVSTLELGDSALYLCASSLGSAYQETQYFGPGTRLLVL.

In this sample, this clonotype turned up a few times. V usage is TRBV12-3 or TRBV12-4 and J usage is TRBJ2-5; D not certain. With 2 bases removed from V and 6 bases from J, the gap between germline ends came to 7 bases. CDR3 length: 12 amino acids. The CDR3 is CASSLKAKTQYF. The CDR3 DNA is TGTGCCAGCAGTTTAAAAGCAAAGACCCAGTACTTC.

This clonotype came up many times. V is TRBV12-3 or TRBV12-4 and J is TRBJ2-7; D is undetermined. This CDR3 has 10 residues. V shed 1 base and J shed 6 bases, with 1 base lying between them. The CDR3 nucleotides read TGTGCCAGCAGTTTAGGCGAGCAGTACTTC. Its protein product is CASSLGEQYF.

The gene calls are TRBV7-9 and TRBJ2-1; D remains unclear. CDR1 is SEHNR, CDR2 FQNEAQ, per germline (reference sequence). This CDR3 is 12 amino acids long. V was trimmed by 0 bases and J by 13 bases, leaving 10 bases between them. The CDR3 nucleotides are TGTGCCAGCAGCTTAGCTGCGGAAGTACAGTTCTTC. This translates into CASSLAAEVQFF.

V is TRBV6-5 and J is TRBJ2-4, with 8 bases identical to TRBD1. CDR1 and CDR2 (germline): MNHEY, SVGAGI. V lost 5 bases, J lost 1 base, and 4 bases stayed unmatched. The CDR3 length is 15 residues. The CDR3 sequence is CASSPRDRAKNIQYF. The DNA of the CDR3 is TGTGCCAGCAGTCCCCGGGACAGGGCCAAAAACATTCAGTACTTC.

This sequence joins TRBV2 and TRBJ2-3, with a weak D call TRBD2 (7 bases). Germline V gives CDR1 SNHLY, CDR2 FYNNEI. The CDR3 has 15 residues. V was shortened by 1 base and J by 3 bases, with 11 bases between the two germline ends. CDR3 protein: CASSEGRGATDTQYF. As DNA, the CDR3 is TGTGCCAGCAGTGAAGGTCGGGGGGCTACAGATACGCAGTATTTT. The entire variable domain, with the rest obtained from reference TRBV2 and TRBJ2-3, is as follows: EPEVTQTPSHQVTQMGQEVILRCVPISNHLYFYWYRQILGQKVEFLVSFYNNEISEKSEIFDDQFSVERPDGSNFTLKIRSTKLEDSAMYFCASSEGRGATDTQYFGPGTRLTVL.

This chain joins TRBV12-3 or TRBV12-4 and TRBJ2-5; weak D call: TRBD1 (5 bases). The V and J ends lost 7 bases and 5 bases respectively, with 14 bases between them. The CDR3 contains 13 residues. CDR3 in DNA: TGTGCCAGCACCGCAGGGAATTGGGAGACCCAGTACTTC. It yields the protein CASTAGNWETQYF.

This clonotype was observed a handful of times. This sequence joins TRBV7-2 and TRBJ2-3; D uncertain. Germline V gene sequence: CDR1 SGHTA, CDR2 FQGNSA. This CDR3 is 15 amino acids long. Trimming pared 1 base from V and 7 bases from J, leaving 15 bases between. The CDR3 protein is CASSLESMDGYTQYF. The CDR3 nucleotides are TGTGCCAGCAGCTTAGAATCTATGGATGGGTATACGCAGTATTTT.

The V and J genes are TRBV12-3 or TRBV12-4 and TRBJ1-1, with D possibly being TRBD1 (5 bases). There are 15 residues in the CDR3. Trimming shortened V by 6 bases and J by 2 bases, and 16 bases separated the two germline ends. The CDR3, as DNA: TGTGCCAGCAGCCGTGGGGGGAGCTTTAACACTGAAGCTTTCTTT. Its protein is CASSRGGSFNTEAFF.